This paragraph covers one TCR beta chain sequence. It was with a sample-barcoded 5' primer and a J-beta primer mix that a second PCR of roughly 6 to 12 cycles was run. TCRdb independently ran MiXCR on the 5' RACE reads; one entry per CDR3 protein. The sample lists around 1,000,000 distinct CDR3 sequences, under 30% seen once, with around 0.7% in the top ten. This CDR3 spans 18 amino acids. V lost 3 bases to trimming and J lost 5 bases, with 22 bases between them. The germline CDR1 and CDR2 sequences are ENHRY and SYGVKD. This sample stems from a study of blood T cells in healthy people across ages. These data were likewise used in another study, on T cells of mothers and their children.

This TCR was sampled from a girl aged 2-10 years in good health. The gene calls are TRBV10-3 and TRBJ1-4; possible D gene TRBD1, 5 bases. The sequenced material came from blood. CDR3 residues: CAISDTGPQGGKNEKLFF. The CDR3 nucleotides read TGTGCCATCAGTGATACGGGGCCCCAGGGTGGCAAGAATGAAAAACTGTTTTTT.